This TCR beta chain was recovered during a study of blood T cell repertoires in COVID-19. Looking at the study overall: Italy, Spain and the United States were the sources of the convalescent and acute COVID-19 samples. Nucleic acid was either cDNA or gDNA, and it came from T cells, B-cell-depleted T cells, or PBMCs.

The table came from immunoSEQ multiplex PCR; TCRdb's copy has only in-frame clones and leaves some out. This table holds roughly 70,000 clones, around 67% found once. CDR1 is SGHNT and CDR2 is YENEEA in the germline V gene. This CDR3 contains 17 residues. The ends lost 5 bases at V and 2 bases at J; junction bases unmatched: 13. The receptor was derived from a man aged 60 to 69 with acute or convalescent COVID-19. The source material was peripheral blood. The V call is TRBV11-3, the J call TRBJ2-3, with 7 bases aligning to TRBD2. The CDR3 reads CASSPGVEAGDTDTQYF. Here the CDR3 DNA reads TGTGCCAGCAGCCCCGGAGTTGAGGCGGGGGACACAGATACGCAGTATTTT. The full variable domain, in which reference TRBV11-3 and TRBJ2-3 provide the parts outside the CDR3, is EAGVVQSPRYKIIEKKQPVAFWCNPISGHNTLYWYLQNLGQGPELLIRYENEEAVDDSQLPKDRFSAERLKGVDSTLKIQPAELGDSAVYLCASSPGVEAGDTDTQYFGPGTRLTVL.